This T cell receptor (beta chain) originates from a study of T cell responses to AZD1222 COVID-19 vaccine. General study findings and limits: Dominant CD4 TCR responses targeted spike regions 160-218 and 743-854. Without day 14 samples, only post-peak T cell repertoires were studied. Most donors were white British, females outnumbered males, and clonal diversity was possibly underestimated. The breadth and depth of Spike-specific TCRs increased once two AZD1222 doses had been given.

Assay used: immunoSEQ multiplex PCR; TCRdb lists only in-frame clones, some missing. The sample carries approximately 150,000 clones, 90% to 95% recorded once. With regard to this clone: Antigen: not known.

The CDR3 totals 13 residues. The germline V gene has CDR1 SNHLY and CDR2 FYNNEI. Trimming cost V 3 bases and J 7 bases; bases outside gene matches: 2. The source is an adult in good health. This specimen was peripheral blood, taken on day 0 of AZD1222 vaccination. The rearrangement joins TRBV2 to TRBJ1-2, with 10 bases identical to TRBD1. The CDR3 region has the DNA TGTGCCAGCAGTGAGGGACAGGGGTCTGGCTACACCTTC. This codes for CASSEGQGSGYTF.